Listed here is a single TCR beta chain. Antigen unknown. The V end lost 5 bases, the J end lost 15 bases, and 17 bases lay between the germline ends. Germline assignment: CDR1 LGHDT and CDR2 YNNKEL (reference sequence). The CDR3 totals 12 residues. 5'RACE template switching generated TCR cDNA, adding a universal primer site and UMIs. TCRdb re-derived calls from the 5' RACE reads in MiXCR, one entry per CDR3 protein. The repertoire includes over 300,000 distinct CDR3 sequences, more than 3% of them detected once, and around 22% sits in the top ten. The source of the sample is a study of T cells after yellow fever vaccination. Study information: It was SMART-Seq v4 Ultra Low Input that prepared the fractions with low cell numbers. Study-level results: Subsequent to the booster, the majority of primary-vaccination clones reappeared (around 95% CD4, 80% to 90% CD8). Any FACS-sorted repertoire could hold abundant clonotypes that contaminate it from the bulk population.

The gene calls are TRBV3-1 and TRBJ2-1, with D perhaps given as TRBD1 or TRBD2 (5 bases each). This receptor was taken from a man aged 18 to 30 who received the YFV17D yellow fever vaccine. The sequencing here drew on PBMCs, taken on the day of the yellow fever booster vaccination. The CDR3 spells CASSFFPGRRFF. CDR3 DNA sequence: TGTGCCAGCAGCTTCTTTCCGGGGCGGAGGTTCTTC.